The 6 T cell receptor beta chains presented below share a single source sample, sequenced in a study of blood T cell repertoires in COVID-19. Repertoires were generated with immunoSEQ multiplex PCR, while TCRdb's copy carries only in-frame clones and drops some. This table holds 250,000 to 400,000 clones, 90% found once. What was sequenced was PBMCs or T cells enriched from blood (not recorded which). These receptors were obtained from a man in his sixties who had recovered from COVID-19.

The chain combines TRBV2 with TRBJ1-5, with no clear D. The CDR3 extends over 12 amino acids. With 8 bases removed from V and 16 bases from J, the gap between germline ends came to 21 bases. CDR1 and CDR2 (germline): SNHLY, FYNNEI. In nucleotides, the CDR3 is TGTGCCAGCTGCGGTATGGAGGCAGACACCCATTTT. It encodes CASCGMEADTHF.

This chain joins TRBV2 and TRBJ1-2, with D possibly matching TRBD1 (6 bases). The CDR3 is 14 residues long. Germline V lookup: CDR1 SNHLY, CDR2 FYNNEI. Between the trimmed V and J ends, which lost 4 bases and 6 bases, there was a span of 15 bases. CDR3 loop: CASSGRGWFDGYTF. CDR3 in DNA: TGTGCCAGCAGTGGTAGGGGGTGGTTTGATGGCTACACCTTC.

Here the CDR3 reads CASSLGPVQGNEKLFF. CDR3 DNA: TGTGCCAGCAGCTTAGGGCCGGTACAGGGTAATGAAAAACTGTTTTTT. V usage is TRBV7-2 and J usage is TRBJ1-4, with D perhaps matching TRBD1 (6 bases). The CDR3 covers 16 residues. From germline, CDR1 is SGHTA and CDR2 FQGNSA. V was clipped by 1 base and J by 4 bases, with 13 bases between them.

This chain joins TRBV4-2 and TRBJ1-5; 7 bases fit TRBD1. This CDR3 comprises 15 residues. The ends lost 1 base at V and 4 bases at J; junction bases unmatched: 4. The V gene's germline CDR1 is LGHNA and CDR2 YNFKEQ. CDR3 protein: CASSQGTGLNQPQHF. The CDR3 DNA sequence: TGTGCCAGCAGCCAAGGGACAGGTCTTAATCAGCCCCAGCATTTT.

This chain links TRBV19 with TRBJ1-2, with 7 bases aligning to TRBD1. Looked up from germline, CDR1 is LNHDA and CDR2 is SQIVND (reference sequence). The junction had 12 bases not matched to a gene; V was cut back by 5 bases and J by 9 bases. CDR3 length: 14 residues. The CDR3 region is CASSPEDRLFSYTF. The DNA of the CDR3 is TGTGCCAGTAGTCCGGAGGACAGGCTGTTTAGCTACACCTTC.

The chain links TRBV15 to TRBJ1-6, with unresolved D. Trimming took off 0 bases at V and 4 bases at J, with 13 bases between the two ends. Germline V CDR1 and CDR2: LNHNV, YYDKDF (reference sequence). The CDR3 contains 17 residues. The CDR3 region has the DNA TGTGCCACCAGCAGAGATCCCGGGTCGGCGTATAATTCACCCCTCCACTTT. This translates into CATSRDPGSAYNSPLHF.